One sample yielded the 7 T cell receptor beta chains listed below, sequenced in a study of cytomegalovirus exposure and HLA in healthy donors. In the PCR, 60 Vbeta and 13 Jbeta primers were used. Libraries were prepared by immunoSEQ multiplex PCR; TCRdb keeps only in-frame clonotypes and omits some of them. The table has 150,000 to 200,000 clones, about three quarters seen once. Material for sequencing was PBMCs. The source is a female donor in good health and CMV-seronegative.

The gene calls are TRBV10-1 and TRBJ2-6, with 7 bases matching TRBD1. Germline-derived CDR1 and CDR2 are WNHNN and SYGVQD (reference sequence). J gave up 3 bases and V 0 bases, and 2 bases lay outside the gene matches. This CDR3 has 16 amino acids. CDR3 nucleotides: TGCGCCAGCAGTGAGTCAGGGGGCAGTGGGGCCAACGTCCTGACTTTC. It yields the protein CASSESGGSGANVLTF.

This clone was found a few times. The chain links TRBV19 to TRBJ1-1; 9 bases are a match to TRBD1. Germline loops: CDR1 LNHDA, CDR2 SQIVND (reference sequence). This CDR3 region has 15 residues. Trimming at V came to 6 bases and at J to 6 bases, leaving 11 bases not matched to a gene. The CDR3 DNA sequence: TGTGCCAGTAGACAGGGGGCGGGGGGTGTGTCTGAAGCTTTCTTT. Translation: CASRQGAGGVSEAFF.

CDR3 in amino acids: CASSFRRGGLTDTQYF. CDR3 DNA: TGTGCCAGCAGCTTCCGGCGGGGGGGCCTCACAGATACGCAGTATTTT. The chain links TRBV5-4 to TRBJ2-3, with 9 positions matching TRBD2. The CDR3 sequence is 16 residues long. V shed 2 bases and J 2 bases; nucleotides not matched to a gene: 6. CDR1 and CDR2 from the germline V gene are SGHNT and YYREEE (reference sequence).

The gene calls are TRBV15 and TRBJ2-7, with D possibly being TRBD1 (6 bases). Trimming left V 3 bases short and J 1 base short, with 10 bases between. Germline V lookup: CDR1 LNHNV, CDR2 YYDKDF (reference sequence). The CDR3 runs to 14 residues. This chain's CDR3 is CATSSRDISYEQYF. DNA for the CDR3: TGTGCCACCAGCAGCCGGGACATTTCCTACGAGCAGTACTTC.

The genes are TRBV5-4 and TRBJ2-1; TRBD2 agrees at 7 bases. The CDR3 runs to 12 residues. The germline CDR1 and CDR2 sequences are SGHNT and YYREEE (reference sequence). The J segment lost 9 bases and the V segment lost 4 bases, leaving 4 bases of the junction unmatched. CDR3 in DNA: TGTGCCAGCAGCCCTAGGACTAGTGAGCAGTTCTTC. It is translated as CASSPRTSEQFF.

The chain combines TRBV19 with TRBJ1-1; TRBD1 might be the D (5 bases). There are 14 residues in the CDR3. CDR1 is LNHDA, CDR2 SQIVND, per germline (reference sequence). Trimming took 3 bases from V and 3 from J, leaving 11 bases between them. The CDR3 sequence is CASSIDGGDTEAFF. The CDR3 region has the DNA TGTGCCAGTAGTATCGACGGGGGGGACACTGAAGCTTTCTTT.

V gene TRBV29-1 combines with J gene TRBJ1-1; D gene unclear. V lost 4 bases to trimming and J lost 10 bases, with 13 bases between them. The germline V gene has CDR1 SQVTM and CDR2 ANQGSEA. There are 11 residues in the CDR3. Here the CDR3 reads CSVGSGVPAFF. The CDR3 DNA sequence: TGCAGCGTTGGATCCGGGGTCCCAGCTTTCTTT.